The clone carrying this T cell receptor (beta chain) was found a few times. Its antigen is still unknown. Methods used by the authors: A per-sample median of roughly 96,000 TCRs was observed, with a range of about 20,000 to 690,600. TCRdb passed the RACE reads through MiXCR, listing each CDR3 protein once. The V and J calls come from TCRdb's annotation, not from the publication. The table lists approximately 370,000 distinct CDR3 sequences, 5.5% of them singletons, with over 6.5% in the top ten. This sample is drawn from a study of human T cells and chemical hapten exposure. The study, taken as a whole, reports: Significantly more large CDR3 similarity clusters were formed by expanded TCRs than by controls.

As for time point: pre-sensitization, week 0. Treatment of the sample: therapeutic diphenylcyclopropenone sensitization with weekly scalp DPC. The CDR3 has 15 amino acids. Germline loops: CDR1 MNHNY, CDR2 SVGAGI (reference sequence). With V trimmed by 7 bases and J by 7 bases, 9 bases remained unmatched. The sequence was obtained from a woman younger than 35 with alopecia areata. Some clones in this sample may be carry-over from other donors' samples. The chain is built from TRBV6-6 and TRBJ1-6; 8 positions match TRBD1. Sequenced here: whole blood, sampled in connection with sensitization to the hapten diphenylcyclopropenone (DPC). For the CDR3, the DNA is TGTGCCAGCATTTATTCGGCAGGGGGCAATTCACCCCTCCACTTT. Protein product: CASIYSAGGNSPLHF.